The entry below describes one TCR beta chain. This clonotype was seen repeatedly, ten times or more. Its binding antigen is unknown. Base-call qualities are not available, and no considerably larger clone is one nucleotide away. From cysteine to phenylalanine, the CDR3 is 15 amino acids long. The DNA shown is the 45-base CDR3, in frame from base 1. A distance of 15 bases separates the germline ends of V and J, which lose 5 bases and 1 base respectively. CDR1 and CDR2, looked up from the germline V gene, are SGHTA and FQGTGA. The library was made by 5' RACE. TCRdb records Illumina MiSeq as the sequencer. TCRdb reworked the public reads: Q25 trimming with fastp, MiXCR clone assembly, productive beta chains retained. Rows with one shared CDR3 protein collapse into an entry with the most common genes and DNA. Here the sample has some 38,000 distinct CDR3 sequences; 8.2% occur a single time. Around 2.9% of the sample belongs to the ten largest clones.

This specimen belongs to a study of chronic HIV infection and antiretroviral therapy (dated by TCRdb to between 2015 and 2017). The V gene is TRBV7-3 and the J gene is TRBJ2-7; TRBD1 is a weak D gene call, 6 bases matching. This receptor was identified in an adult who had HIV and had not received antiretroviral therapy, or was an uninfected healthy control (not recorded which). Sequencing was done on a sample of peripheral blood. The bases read TGTGCCAGCAGCCTCCAAGCCGGGACATCCTACGAGCAGTACTTC. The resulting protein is CASSLQAGTSYEQYF.